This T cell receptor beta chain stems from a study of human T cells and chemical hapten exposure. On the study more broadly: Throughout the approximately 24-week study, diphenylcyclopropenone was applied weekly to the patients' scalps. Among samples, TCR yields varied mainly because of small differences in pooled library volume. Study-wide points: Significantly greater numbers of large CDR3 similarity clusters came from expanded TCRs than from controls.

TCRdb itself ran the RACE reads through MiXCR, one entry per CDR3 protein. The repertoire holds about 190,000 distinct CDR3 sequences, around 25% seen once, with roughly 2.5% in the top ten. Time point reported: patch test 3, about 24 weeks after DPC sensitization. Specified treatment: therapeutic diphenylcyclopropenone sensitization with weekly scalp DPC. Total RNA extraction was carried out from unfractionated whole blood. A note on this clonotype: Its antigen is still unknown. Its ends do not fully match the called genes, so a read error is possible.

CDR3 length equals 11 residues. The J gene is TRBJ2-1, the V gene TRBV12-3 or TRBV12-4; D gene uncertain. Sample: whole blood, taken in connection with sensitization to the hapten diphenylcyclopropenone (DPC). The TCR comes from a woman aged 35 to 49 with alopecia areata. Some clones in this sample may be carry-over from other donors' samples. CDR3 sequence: CASSFYDEQFF. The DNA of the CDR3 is TGTGCCAGCAGTTTCTACGATGAGCAGTTCTTC.